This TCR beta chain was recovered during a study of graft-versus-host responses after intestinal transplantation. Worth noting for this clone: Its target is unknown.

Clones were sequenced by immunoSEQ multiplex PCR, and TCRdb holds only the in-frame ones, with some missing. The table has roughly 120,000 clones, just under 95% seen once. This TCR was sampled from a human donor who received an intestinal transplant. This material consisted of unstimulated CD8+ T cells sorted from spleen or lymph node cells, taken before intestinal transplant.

Here the CDR3 reads CASSEGGDREVLTF. In DNA, the CDR3 is TGTGCCAGCAGCGAGGGGGGGGACAGGGAAGTCCTGACTTTC. J is TRBJ2-6 and V is TRBV9; 9 bases agree with TRBD1. Trimming removed 3 bases from V and 13 bases from J; junction bases left unmatched: 8. Per the germline V gene, CDR1 is SGDLS and CDR2 is YYNGEE. This CDR3 contains 14 residues.